One sample yielded the 24 T cell receptor beta chains listed below, sequenced in a study of blood T cell repertoires in COVID-19. Sequenced by immunoSEQ multiplex PCR; TCRdb stores in-frame clones only, minus some. The sample has about 40,000 clones, 75% to 90% seen once. Source material: peripheral blood. The source is a woman older than 75 with active COVID-19.

This chain connects TRBV18 to TRBJ2-5; D not certain. Germline assignment: CDR1 KGHSH and CDR2 LQKENI. There are 11 residues in the CDR3. Trimming left V 3 bases short and J 3 bases short, with 2 bases between. The CDR3 region is CASSPEETQYF. CDR3 in DNA: TGTGCCAGCTCACCCGAAGAGACCCAGTACTTC.

This chain links TRBV30 with TRBJ1-5; D possibly corresponds to TRBD1 (6 bases). This CDR3 is 13 amino acids long. CDR1 GTSNPN and CDR2 SVGIG come from the germline V gene (reference sequence). V lost 1 base to trimming and J lost 8 bases, with 12 bases between them. The CDR3 loop reads CAWSENRDKPQHF. CDR3 sequence (DNA): TGTGCCTGGAGTGAAAACAGGGATAAGCCCCAGCATTTT.

The V gene is TRBV7-2, the J gene TRBJ2-2; 12 bases are a match to TRBD2. The germline CDR1 and CDR2 sequences are SGHTA and FQGNSA. V gave up 6 bases and J gave up 6 bases; unmatched junction bases: 8. The CDR3 length is 16 residues. CDR3 in amino acids: CASRLPGLAGSGELFF. CDR3 coding DNA: TGTGCCAGCAGACTTCCGGGACTAGCGGGCTCCGGGGAGCTGTTTTTT.

The chain joins TRBV30 to TRBJ2-5; D not certain. V was trimmed by 2 bases and J by 4 bases, leaving 5 bases between them. CDR1 is GTSNPN, CDR2 SVGIG, per germline (reference sequence). The CDR3 contains 11 residues. CDR3 nucleotide sequence: TGTGCCTGGAGTACAGCAGAGACCCAGTACTTC. It specifies CAWSTAETQYF.

There are a few counts of this clone. This chain uses TRBV5-6 with TRBJ1-5, with no clear D. CDR3 length: 13 amino acids. Trimming removed 0 bases at V and 2 bases at J, with 3 bases between. Germline loops: CDR1 SGHDT, CDR2 YYEEEE. CDR3 coding DNA: TGTGCCAGCAGCTTGGGGCGCAATCAGCCCCAGCATTTT. It codes for CASSLGRNQPQHF.

This clone was seen only a few times. The chain joins TRBV30 to TRBJ2-3; tentative D call: TRBD1 (5 bases). This CDR3 comprises 17 residues. Trimming removed 4 bases from V and 6 bases from J, with 26 bases in between. Germline V gives CDR1 GTSNPN, CDR2 SVGIG (reference sequence). CDR3 nucleotide sequence: TGTGCCTGGACCCCTTTTTCGGCAGGGTCTAGTAGGGATACGCAGTATTTT. Translating gives CAWTPFSAGSSRDTQYF.

This clone appeared a few times. The genes are TRBV11-2 and TRBJ2-1; 11 bases align to TRBD1. CDR3 length: 14 residues. Germline-derived CDR1 and CDR2 are SGHAT and FQNNGV. The V and J ends lost 5 bases and 9 bases, in that order; junction bases with no gene match: 6. The CDR3 DNA reads as TGTGCCAGCAGCACTAGGACAGGGGGCTTTGAGCAGTTCTTC. Translated: CASSTRTGGFEQFF.

This clone appeared a few times. The chain employs TRBV18 and TRBJ1-1; 9 bases fit TRBD1. The CDR3 is made up of 12 amino acids. Germline lookup yields CDR1 KGHSH and CDR2 LQKENI. The ends lost 6 bases at V and 11 bases at J; junction bases unmatched: 7. The CDR3 DNA reads as TGTGCCAGCTCTCCGGGACAGGGTGTCGCTTTCTTT. Translating it yields CASSPGQGVAFF.

The V call is TRBV6-2 or TRBV6-3, the J call TRBJ2-5; 7 nucleotides align to TRBD1. Losses at the gene ends were 2 bases for V and 2 bases for J; bases not matched to a gene: 5. CDR3 length: 15 amino acids. Germline CDR1 reads MNHEY; CDR2 reads SVGEGT. CDR3 bases: TGTGCCAGCAGTTACCCGACAGGGCGTCAAGAGACCCAGTACTTC. This codes for CASSYPTGRQETQYF.

This clone was seen a handful of times. J is TRBJ2-1 and V is TRBV9; no reliable D call. CDR1 and CDR2 from the germline V gene are SGDLS and YYNGEE. This CDR3 region has 13 residues. V was clipped by 0 bases and J by 8 bases, with 9 bases between them. The CDR3 nucleotides read TGTGCCAGCAGCGTAGAGCTGGGCCATGAGCAGTTCTTC. Protein product: CASSVELGHEQFF.

As to this clone: The same CDR3 is also encoded by other DNA sequences in this sample. The chain recombines TRBV11-2 with TRBJ2-1; 10 bases map to TRBD2. This CDR3 has 14 residues. Germline values: CDR1 SGHAT, CDR2 FQNNGV. V trimming: 5 bases; J trimming: 4 bases; junction bases outside the gene matches: 2. The CDR3, as DNA: TGTGCCAGCAGCCCGGGACTAGCGTACAATGAGCAGTTCTTC. Its translation: CASSPGLAYNEQFF. Using reference TRBV11-2 and TRBJ2-1 for the parts outside the CDR3, the full variable domain is EAGVAQSPRYKIIEKRQSVAFWCNPISGHATLYWYQQILGQGPKLLIQFQNNGVVDDSQLPKDRFSAERLKGVDSTLKIQPAKLEDSAVYLCASSPGLAYNEQFFGPGTRLTVL.

The chain employs TRBV7-3 and TRBJ2-1; 14 nucleotides align to TRBD2. Germline assignment: CDR1 SGHTA and CDR2 FQGTGA. V gave up 2 bases and J gave up 9 bases; unmatched junction bases: 3. The length of the CDR3 is 15 residues. The CDR3 DNA is TGTGCCAGCAGCTTAGGGACTAGCGGGGGCAGTGAGCAGTTCTTC. Encoded protein: CASSLGTSGGSEQFF.

V is TRBV5-1 and J is TRBJ2-5; 10 bases line up with TRBD2. Germline lookup yields CDR1 SGHRS and CDR2 YFSETQ. V lost 1 base to trimming and J lost 1 base; unmatched junction nucleotides: 4. This CDR3 comprises 16 residues. CDR3 amino acids: CASSLTLAGVQETQYF. DNA of the CDR3: TGCGCCAGCAGCTTGACGCTAGCGGGGGTCCAAGAGACCCAGTACTTC.

V and J are TRBV10-3 and TRBJ1-4; weak D call: TRBD1 (6 bases). Germline CDR1 reads ENHRY; CDR2 reads SYGVKD. Trimming took off 6 bases at V and 5 bases at J, with 10 bases between the two ends. This CDR3 is 13 amino acids long. The CDR3 region has the DNA TGTGCCATCAGCCAAAGGGGGAATGAAAAACTGTTTTTT. It encodes CAISQRGNEKLFF.

The sample holds one count of this clone. The chain links TRBV5-6 to TRBJ2-1, with D possibly TRBD1 on 6 matching bases. The germline V gene has CDR1 SGHDT and CDR2 YYEEEE. V was trimmed by 6 bases and J by 1 base, leaving 14 bases between them. The CDR3 totals 15 residues. The CDR3, as DNA: TGTGCCAGCACCTCGTGGGGGCTGTCCTACAATGAGCAGTTCTTC. Translating it yields CASTSWGLSYNEQFF.

This clone was seen a single time. The V and J genes are TRBV4-3 and TRBJ2-1; D might be TRBD2 (6 bases). The CDR3 runs to 17 residues. CDR1 is LGHNA and CDR2 is YSLEER in the germline V gene. The germline V and J ends were trimmed by 3 bases and 1 base, with 16 bases remaining between them. The CDR3 DNA follows: TGCGCCAGCAGCCAGACGGCGGGGCGACCTTCCTACAATGAGCAGTTCTTC. Protein product: CASSQTAGRPSYNEQFF.

The chain is built from TRBV28 and TRBJ1-4; D is undetermined. Germline-derived CDR1 and CDR2 are MDHEN and SYDVKM. This CDR3 contains 14 residues. V lost 3 bases to trimming and J lost 7 bases, with 12 bases between them. CDR3 region: CASSFMGVSEKLFF. As DNA, the CDR3 is TGTGCCAGCAGTTTCATGGGAGTTAGTGAAAAACTGTTTTTT.

The rearrangement links TRBV19 to TRBJ2-3, with 10 bases that match TRBD2. This CDR3 has 14 residues. J was trimmed by 1 base and V by 10 bases; bases with no gene match: 5. CDR1 is LNHDA, CDR2 SQIVND, per germline (reference sequence). The CDR3 DNA sequence: TGTGCCACCGCCGGGACTAGCGGCACAGATACGCAGTATTTT. Its translation: CATAGTSGTDTQYF.

The rearrangement links TRBV6-6 to TRBJ2-5; 8 bases are a match to TRBD2. Germline CDR1 and CDR2: MNHNY and SVGAGI (reference sequence). The CDR3 contains 20 residues. Trimming took 6 bases from V and 5 from J; bases not matched to a gene: 26. CDR3 region: CASSNVRGGKARLKGETQYF. Here the CDR3 DNA reads TGTGCCAGCAGCAACGTACGGGGGGGGAAGGCTAGGTTAAAAGGGGAGACCCAGTACTTC.

This chain connects TRBV7-2 to TRBJ2-7; 9 bases line up with TRBD2. There are 16 residues in the CDR3. With V trimmed by 5 bases and J by 2 bases, 10 bases remained unmatched. In germline, CDR1 is SGHTA, CDR2 FQGNSA. The CDR3 loop reads CASSVTTSGPPYEQYF. CDR3 in DNA: TGTGCCAGCAGCGTAACAACTAGCGGGCCCCCCTACGAGCAGTACTTC.

CDR3 sequence reads: CASRFILPGQGFGYTF. The CDR3 DNA reads TGTGCCAGCAGGTTTATTTTACCGGGACAGGGTTTCGGCTACACCTTC. J is TRBJ1-2 and V is TRBV27; 9 nucleotides agree with TRBD1. The junction had 16 bases not matched to a gene; V was cut back by 6 bases and J by 8 bases. Germline V gene sequence: CDR1 MNHEY, CDR2 SMNVEV (reference sequence). The CDR3 loop spans 16 amino acids.

This rearrangement joins TRBV19 to TRBJ2-3, with a possible D match to TRBD1 (6 bases). CDR3 length: 14 amino acids. V was shortened by 7 bases and J by 4 bases, with 15 bases between the two germline ends. Germline V CDR1 and CDR2: LNHDA, SQIVND (reference sequence). The CDR3 region has the DNA TGTGCCAGTAAACAGGGTCCGAGTGCAGATACGCAGTATTTT. It yields the protein CASKQGPSADTQYF.

This chain joins TRBV7-9 and TRBJ1-1, with 8 bases identical to TRBD1. Germline loops: CDR1 SEHNR, CDR2 FQNEAQ (reference sequence). This CDR3 is built from 14 residues. V shed 0 bases and J 8 bases; nucleotides not matched to a gene: 5. The CDR3 bases are TGTGCCAGCAGCTTAGCTCTTGGGGACAGGGAAGCTTTCTTT. It yields the protein CASSLALGDREAFF.

The chain uses TRBV19 and TRBJ1-4; the D gene is possibly TRBD1 (5 bases). Per the germline V gene, CDR1 is LNHDA and CDR2 is SQIVND (reference sequence). The length of the CDR3 is 18 residues. V was shortened by 4 bases and J by 0 bases, with 18 bases between the two germline ends. The CDR3 DNA sequence: TGTGCCAGTAGTAGGGCGGGACGGAACTTTGCAACTAATGAAAAACTGTTTTTT. The encoded protein is CASSRAGRNFATNEKLFF.